The entry below gives a single T cell receptor (beta chain) sequence along with its context. This entry is derived from a study of blood T cell repertoires in COVID-19. Across the whole study: T cells, B-cell-depleted T cells, or PBMCs supplied cDNA or gDNA.

The authors' processing: Estimation of nucleated cell counts was performed using reference gene primer amplification. Clones were sequenced by immunoSEQ multiplex PCR, and TCRdb holds only the in-frame ones, with some missing. V and J calls and clone size are those listed in that table; D and trimming were worked out from the DNA. The sample comprises 250,000 to 350,000 clones, 90% of which are singletons, and about 1.8% rests with the top ten. The CDR3 contains 14 residues. The V and J ends lost 1 base and 15 bases respectively, with 20 bases between them. The V gene's germline CDR1 is SGHRS and CDR2 YFSETQ.

This receptor was taken from a young woman with acute COVID-19. Sequenced input: PBMCs or T cells enriched from blood (not recorded which). The chain couples TRBV5-1 to TRBJ2-1, with D possibly matching TRBD2 (5 bases). The CDR3 sequence: CASSLQRTPNSAFF. DNA of the CDR3: TGCGCCAGCAGCTTGCAAAGGACTCCCAACTCGGCGTTCTTC.